This T cell receptor (beta chain) was found in a study of blood T cell repertoires in COVID-19 (dated by TCRdb to between 2020 and 2021). Regarding the research as a whole: Samples from collaborators originated in the United States, Italy and Spain and spanned both the acute and convalescent phases of COVID-19. The dataset comprised deeply sampled blood TCRbeta repertoires from subjects exposed to, actively infected with, or recovered from COVID-19. The repertoires were released in a freely available public database meant as a resource for research on the immune response to SARS-CoV-2. A de-identified subject ID, COVID-19 status, age in years and sex were almost always included in the sample metadata. The prospective study material was composed of cDNA or gDNA derived from T cells, B-cell-depleted T cells, or PBMCs. Where HLA class I and class II types were available, the types were taken from metadata supplied by the sample provider, not from assay-based typing. Samples were obtained from the ongoing ImmuneRACE study (first 160 participants) and from 1,254 subjects provided by 6 global collaborators.

The collaborating institutions used their own protocols to collect whole blood in K2EDTA tubes. Collaborator samples were shipped for TCRbeta analysis as frozen whole blood, isolated PBMCs, or DNA extracted from either sample type. The immunoSEQ Assay, a bias-controlled multiplex PCR, was used to amplify TCRbeta CDR3 regions from genomic DNA. The original pipeline was this. The number of nucleated cells in each sample was estimated from the amplification of reference gene primers within the assay. Sequence reads were collapsed and filtered to measure the absolute abundance of every unique TCRbeta CDR3 rearrangement. For each sample, productive Simpson clonality was calculated as the square root of Simpson's diversity index across productive rearrangements. Entries here come from immuneACCESS through TCRdb and include only in-frame sequences with V and J called. Some clones fail to appear in such tables; in the studies checked, an unresolved V gene covers under half of the shortfall, and the cause of the remainder is unknown. V and J calls and clone size are given by that table; D and trimming were obtained from the DNA. Here the sample has roughly 75,000 clones; about nine tenths occur a single time. More than 15% of the sample is held by the ten biggest clonotypes.

Summary of the overall study and its limitations: Clinical and demographic metadata were provided uncurated, with the amount varying by source and participant.

CDR1 is given as LGHNA and CDR2 as YSLEER, both from the germline V gene. Inclusive of the bounding cysteine and phenylalanine, the CDR3 is 13 residues long. The only DNA kept is the CDR3, 39 bases in frame from the first base. V loses 1 base, J loses 4 bases, and the germline ends lie 6 bases apart. About this clone: Its antigen is still unknown. Per-base quality was not reported, and no clone a single base away is much larger than it.

The chain is assembled from TRBV4-3 and TRBJ2-3, with the D gene not clear enough to name. The sample comprised peripheral blood. This TCR came from an elderly man in a cohort sampled during active COVID-19. The bases read TGCGCCAGCAGCCAAGGGGCCTCAGATACGCAGTATTTT. Its protein reads: CASSQGASDTQYF.